Shown below are 17 T cell receptor beta chains from a single sample sequenced in a study of T cells in Graves' hyperthyroidism and ophthalmopathy. There were TCR beta CDR3 regions amplified from RNA transcripts. The primer set for the first-round RT-PCR of the TCR CDR3 was HTBI. A single record per CDR3 protein comes from TCRdb applying MiXCR to the multiplex PCR reads. The sample shows 300,000 to 450,000 distinct CDR3 sequences, about a fifth of them seen only once. Sequences were obtained from blood. These receptors came from a man aged 18 to 35 with Graves' ophthalmopathy.

The rearrangement links TRBV2 to TRBJ2-5, with TRBD2 as a possible D gene (6 bases). Germline loops: CDR1 SNHLY, CDR2 FYNNEI. The V end lost 3 bases, the J end lost 3 bases, and 11 bases lay between the germline ends. CDR3 size: 14 residues. The DNA of the CDR3 is TGTGCCAGCAGTGAGACAAGGACTAAAGAGACCCAGTACTTC. This codes for CASSETRTKETQYF.

This clonotype has only a few counts. This chain uses TRBV7-3 with TRBJ1-1, with D possibly TRBD1 on 6 matching bases. Germline V gene lookup returns CDR1 SGHTA and CDR2 FQGTGA. The V end lost 5 bases, the J end lost 10 bases, and 17 bases lay between the germline ends. There are 13 residues in the CDR3. CDR3 coding DNA: TGTGCCAGCAGCCCCACCCGGGCAGGGGCAGCTTTCTTT. Encoded protein: CASSPTRAGAAFF. The variable domain in full, with the rest retrieved from reference TRBV7-3 and TRBJ1-1, is GAGVSQTPSNKVTEKGKYVELRCDPISGHTALYWYRQSLGQGPEFLIYFQGTGAADDSGLPNDRFFAVRPEGSVSTLKIQRTERGDSAVYLCASSPTRAGAAFFGQGTRLTVV.

There are a few counts of this clonotype. The chain has TRBV14 and TRBJ2-1, with 7 bases lining up with TRBD2. The trim removed 2 bases at V and 1 base at J, leaving 5 bases unmatched. The CDR3 sequence is 16 residues long. Germline CDR1 is SGHDN and CDR2 is FVKESK. This CDR3 reads CASSQLGGGSYNEQFF. The CDR3 DNA is TGTGCCAGCAGCCAATTGGGCGGGGGATCCTACAATGAGCAGTTCTTC.

This clonotype was seen many times. The chain employs TRBV2 and TRBJ2-7, with D uncertain. The CDR3 loop spans 12 amino acids. The V and J ends lost 5 bases and 6 bases respectively, with 11 bases between them. Germline CDR1 reads SNHLY; CDR2 reads FYNNEI. CDR3 in amino acids: CASSTLDAEQYF. The CDR3 coding sequence is TGTGCCAGCAGTACTTTGGACGCCGAGCAGTACTTC.

The CDR3 loop reads CATSREAPGNTIYF. DNA of the CDR3: TGTGCCACCAGCAGAGAGGCTCCTGGAAACACCATATATTTT. The chain couples TRBV15 to TRBJ1-3; D gene unclear. CDR1 and CDR2 from the germline V gene are LNHNV and YYDKDF (reference sequence). The CDR3 totals 14 residues. The germline V and J ends were trimmed by 0 bases and 2 bases, with 5 bases remaining between them.

The sample holds one count of this clonotype. The V and J genes are TRBV27 and TRBJ2-1; 9 bases fit TRBD2. The junction had 5 bases not matched to a gene; V was cut back by 2 bases and J by 6 bases. Germline V gives CDR1 MNHEY, CDR2 SMNVEV (reference sequence). The CDR3 covers 15 residues. CDR3 in amino acids: CASSLSGGNGNEQFF. The DNA for the CDR3 is TGTGCCAGCAGTTTAAGCGGGGGGAATGGCAATGAGCAGTTCTTC.

This clonotype was recorded many times. The chain has TRBV2 and TRBJ2-5, with a tentative D call TRBD2 (6 bases). Trimming cost V 6 bases and J 4 bases, with 9 bases left between them. Germline assignment: CDR1 SNHLY and CDR2 FYNNEI. CDR3 size: 12 residues. The CDR3 protein is CASRGLGETQYF. CDR3 nucleotides: TGTGCCAGCAGGGGACTGGGAGAGACCCAGTACTTC.

The sample holds many counts of this clonotype. The J gene is TRBJ1-2, the V gene TRBV6-5, with unresolved D. V shed 2 bases and J shed 0 bases, with 10 bases lying between them. CDR1 MNHEY and CDR2 SVGAGI come from the germline V gene. There are 15 residues in the CDR3. CDR3 bases: TGTGCCAGCAGTTACCTCATGGGTACTAACTATGGCTACACCTTC. Translated: CASSYLMGTNYGYTF.

In its sample, this clonotype was seen many times. The CDR3: CSARVPSGGQPYEQYF. CDR3 in DNA: TGCAGTGCTAGAGTGCCCAGCGGGGGCCAGCCCTACGAGCAGTACTTC. V and J are TRBV20-1 and TRBJ2-7; 8 bases map to TRBD2. After removal of 1 base from V and 2 bases from J, the junction contained 10 bases not matched to a gene. Per germline, CDR1 DFQATT and CDR2 SNEGSKA (reference sequence). This CDR3 is built from 16 residues.

This clonotype was seen repeatedly, ten times or more. The chain employs TRBV3-1 and TRBJ2-7; D call uncertain. The CDR3 spans 14 residues. Germline CDR1 and CDR2: LGHDT and YNNKEL (reference sequence). Trimming took 0 bases from V and 0 from J, leaving 6 bases between them. The chain's CDR3 is CASSQDRASYEQYF. The DNA of the CDR3 is TGTGCCAGCAGCCAAGATAGGGCCTCCTACGAGCAGTACTTC.

This chain joins TRBV6-5 and TRBJ1-2; no clear D gene. Germline CDR1 is MNHEY and CDR2 is SVGAGI. The germline V and J ends were trimmed by 0 bases and 8 bases, with 4 bases remaining between them. This CDR3 has 11 residues. The CDR3 reads CASSYSQGYTF. The CDR3 DNA reads TGTGCCAGCAGTTACTCCCAGGGCTACACCTTC.

This clonotype has ten or more counts. The J gene is TRBJ2-7, the V gene TRBV18; 7 bases map to TRBD1. Per germline, CDR1 KGHSH and CDR2 LQKENI. V was pared by 6 bases and J by 0 bases, with 8 bases of the junction left unmatched. This CDR3 has 15 amino acids. The CDR3 protein is CASSLGTATSYEQYF. The CDR3 DNA is TGTGCCAGCTCCCTTGGGACAGCCACCTCCTACGAGCAGTACTTC.

As to this clonotype: This may come from a read error, since a much larger clone is one base off. This chain links TRBV29-1 with TRBJ1-1, with unresolved D. CDR3 length equals 12 residues. Trimming pared 0 bases from V and 1 base from J, leaving 3 bases between. CDR1 is SQVTM, CDR2 ANQGSEA, per germline. CDR3 protein: CSVEEGNTEAFF. The CDR3 nucleotides are TGCAGCGTTGAAGAGGGGAACACTGAAGCTTTCTTT. Combining the CDR3 with reference TRBV29-1 and TRBJ1-1 gives the whole variable domain SAVISQKPSRDICQRGTSLTIQCQVDSQVTMMFWYRQQPGQSLTLIATANQGSEATYESGFVIDKFPISRPNLTFSTLTVSNMSPEDSSIYLCSVEEGNTEAFFGQGTRLTVV.

This clonotype was counted ten times or more. This chain joins TRBV3-1 and TRBJ1-1; 9 bases agree with TRBD1. Germline V gives CDR1 LGHDT, CDR2 YNNKEL (reference sequence). CDR3 size: 16 residues. V lost 4 bases, J lost 3 bases, and 9 bases stayed unmatched. The CDR3 region is CASSPALTGGYTEAFF. The CDR3 DNA reads as TGTGCCAGCAGCCCAGCCCTGACAGGGGGTTACACTGAAGCTTTCTTT.

The sample holds a few counts of this clonotype. The V gene is TRBV15, the J gene TRBJ1-6; no clear D gene. Trimming shortened V by 0 bases and J by 1 base, and 7 bases separated the two germline ends. The CDR3 is made up of 16 amino acids. Looked up from germline, CDR1 is LNHNV and CDR2 is YYDKDF (reference sequence). The CDR3 DNA is TGTGCCACCAGCAGAGATCGGGGATCCTATAATTCACCCCTCCACTTT. Its translation is CATSRDRGSYNSPLHF. Full variable domain (rest looked up from reference TRBV15 and TRBJ1-6): DAMVIQNPRYQVTQFGKPVTLSCSQTLNHNVMYWYQQKSSQAPKLLFHYYDKDFNNEADTPDNFQSRRPNTSFCFLDIRSPGLGDTAMYLCATSRDRGSYNSPLHFGNGTRLTVT.

This clonotype has at least ten counts. This chain links TRBV6-2 or TRBV6-3 with TRBJ2-7, with TRBD2 identical over 8 bases. Germline CDR1 and CDR2: MNHEY and SVGEGT. J was trimmed by 2 bases and V by 7 bases; bases with no gene match: 16. The CDR3 spans 17 residues. The CDR3 region has the DNA TGTGCCAGCAACTCACGAGGAATGTTGCGGGGGGCCTACGAGCAGTACTTC. It is translated as CASNSRGMLRGAYEQYF.

This clonotype was found many times. This sequence joins TRBV14 and TRBJ2-7; D may be TRBD2 (7 bases). Trimming cost V 0 bases and J 2 bases, with 11 bases left between them. The CDR3 spans 15 residues. Germline V gene lookup returns CDR1 SGHDN and CDR2 FVKESK. CDR3 amino acids: CASSQDPGGTYEQYF. CDR3 DNA: TGTGCCAGCAGCCAAGATCCGGGGGGCACCTACGAGCAGTACTTC.